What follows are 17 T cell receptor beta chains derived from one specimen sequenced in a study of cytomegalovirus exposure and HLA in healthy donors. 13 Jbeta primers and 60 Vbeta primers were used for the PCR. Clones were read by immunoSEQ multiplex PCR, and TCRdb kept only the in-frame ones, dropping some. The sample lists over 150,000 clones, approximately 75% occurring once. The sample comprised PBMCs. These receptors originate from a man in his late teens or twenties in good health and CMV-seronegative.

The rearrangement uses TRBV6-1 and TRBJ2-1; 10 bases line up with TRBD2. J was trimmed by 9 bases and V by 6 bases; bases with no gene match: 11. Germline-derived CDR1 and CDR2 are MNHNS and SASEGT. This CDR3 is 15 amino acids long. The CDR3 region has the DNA TGTGCCAGCAGCCACAAGAGCGGGGGGGCGGGTGAGCAGTTCTTC. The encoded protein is CASSHKSGGAGEQFF.

In DNA form, the CDR3 reads TGTGCCAGAGACCTTAAAGGACGGAGGCAACTTAACTATGGCTACACCTTC. Its translation is CARDLKGRRQLNYGYTF. The genes are TRBV21-1 and TRBJ1-2. TRBV21-1 is listed as a pseudogene. This CDR3 is built from 17 residues.

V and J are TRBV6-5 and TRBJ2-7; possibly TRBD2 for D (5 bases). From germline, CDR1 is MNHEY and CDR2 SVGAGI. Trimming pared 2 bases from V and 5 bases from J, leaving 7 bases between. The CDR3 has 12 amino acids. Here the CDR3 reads CASSYEGDEQYF. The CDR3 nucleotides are TGTGCCAGCAGTTACGAGGGAGACGAGCAGTACTTC.

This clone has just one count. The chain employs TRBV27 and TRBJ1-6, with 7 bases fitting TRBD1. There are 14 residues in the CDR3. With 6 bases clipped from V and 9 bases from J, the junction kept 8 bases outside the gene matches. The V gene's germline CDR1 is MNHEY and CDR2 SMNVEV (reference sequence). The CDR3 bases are TGTGCCAGCAGACGACAGGGAGATGGTTCACCCCTCCACTTT. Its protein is CASRRQGDGSPLHF.

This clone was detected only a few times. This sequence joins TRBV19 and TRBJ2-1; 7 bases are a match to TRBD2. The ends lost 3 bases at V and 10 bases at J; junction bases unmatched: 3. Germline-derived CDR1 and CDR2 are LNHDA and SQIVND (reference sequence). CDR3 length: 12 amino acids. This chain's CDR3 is CASSMEGGEQFF. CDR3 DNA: TGTGCCAGTAGTATGGAGGGAGGGGAGCAGTTCTTC.

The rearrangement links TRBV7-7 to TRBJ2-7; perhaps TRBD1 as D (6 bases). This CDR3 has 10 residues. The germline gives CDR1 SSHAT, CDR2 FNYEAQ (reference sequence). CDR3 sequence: CTTGSYEQYV. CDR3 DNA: TGTACTACAGGGAGCTACGAGCAGTACGTC.

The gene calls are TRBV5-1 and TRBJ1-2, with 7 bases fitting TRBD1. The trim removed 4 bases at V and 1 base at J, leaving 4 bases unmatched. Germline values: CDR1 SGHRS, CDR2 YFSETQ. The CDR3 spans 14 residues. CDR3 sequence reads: CASSHGDSNYGYTF. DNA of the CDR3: TGCGCCAGCAGCCACGGGGACAGTAACTATGGCTACACCTTC.

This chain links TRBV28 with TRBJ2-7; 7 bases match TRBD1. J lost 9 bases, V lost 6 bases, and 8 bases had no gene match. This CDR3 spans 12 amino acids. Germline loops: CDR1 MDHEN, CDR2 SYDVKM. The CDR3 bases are TGTGCCAGCAGCCGAGGACAGGTTGGGCAGTACGTC. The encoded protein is CASSRGQVGQYV.

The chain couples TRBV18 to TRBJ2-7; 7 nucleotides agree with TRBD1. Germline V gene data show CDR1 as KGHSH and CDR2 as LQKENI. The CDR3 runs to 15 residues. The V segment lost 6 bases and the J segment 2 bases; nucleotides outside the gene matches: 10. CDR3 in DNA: TGTGCCAGCTCCCTTACCGGGACAGAGGCCTACGAGCAGTACTTC. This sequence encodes CASSLTGTEAYEQYF.

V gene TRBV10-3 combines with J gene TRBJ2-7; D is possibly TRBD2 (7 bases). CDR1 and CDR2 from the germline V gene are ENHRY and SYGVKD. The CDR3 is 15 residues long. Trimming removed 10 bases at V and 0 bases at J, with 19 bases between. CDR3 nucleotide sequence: TGTGCCACAACGGTAGGGGGGGTGGGCTCCTACGAGCAGTACTTC. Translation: CATTVGGVGSYEQYF.

The CDR3 nucleotides read TGTGCCAGCAGCTTTAACGGGGTCTATGGCTACACCTTC. This gives the protein CASSFNGVYGYTF. The rearrangement links TRBV7-2 to TRBJ1-2; D gene ambiguous. Germline CDR1 reads SGHTA; CDR2 reads FQGNSA. CDR3 length: 13 residues. V gave up 3 bases and J gave up 4 bases, with 9 bases separating them.

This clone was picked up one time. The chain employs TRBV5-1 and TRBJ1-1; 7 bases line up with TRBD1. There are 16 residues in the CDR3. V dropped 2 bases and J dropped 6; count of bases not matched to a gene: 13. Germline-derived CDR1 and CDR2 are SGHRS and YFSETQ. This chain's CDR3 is CASSLGRQGSPPEAFF. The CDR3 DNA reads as TGCGCCAGCAGCTTAGGGAGACAGGGATCACCCCCTGAAGCTTTCTTT.

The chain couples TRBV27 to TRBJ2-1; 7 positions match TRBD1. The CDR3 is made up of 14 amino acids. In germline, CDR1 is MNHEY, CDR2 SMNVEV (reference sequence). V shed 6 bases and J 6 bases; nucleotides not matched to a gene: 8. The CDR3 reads CASSIQGPLNEQFF. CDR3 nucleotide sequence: TGTGCCAGCAGCATACAGGGGCCCCTCAATGAGCAGTTCTTC.

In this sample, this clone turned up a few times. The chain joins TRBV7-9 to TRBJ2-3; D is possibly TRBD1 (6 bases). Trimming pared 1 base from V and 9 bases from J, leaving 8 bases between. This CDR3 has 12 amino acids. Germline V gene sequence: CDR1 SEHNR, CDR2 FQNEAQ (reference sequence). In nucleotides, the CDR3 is TGTGCCAGCAGCTTAGACAGGGTGACGCAGTATTTT. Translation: CASSLDRVTQYF.

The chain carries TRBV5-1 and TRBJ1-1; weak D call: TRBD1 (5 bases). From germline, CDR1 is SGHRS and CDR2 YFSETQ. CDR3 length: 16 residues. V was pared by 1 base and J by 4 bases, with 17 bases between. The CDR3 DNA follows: TGCGCCAGCAGCTTGTCCGGGGGTAGTTTAAGCACTGAAGCTTTCTTT. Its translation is CASSLSGGSLSTEAFF.

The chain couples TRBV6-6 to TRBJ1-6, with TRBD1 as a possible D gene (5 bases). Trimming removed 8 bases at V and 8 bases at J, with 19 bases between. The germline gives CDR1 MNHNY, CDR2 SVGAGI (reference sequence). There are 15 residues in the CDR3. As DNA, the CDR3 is TGTGCCAGCCGTGCCACCTTTTGGGGGGATTCACCCCTCCACTTT. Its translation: CASRATFWGDSPLHF.

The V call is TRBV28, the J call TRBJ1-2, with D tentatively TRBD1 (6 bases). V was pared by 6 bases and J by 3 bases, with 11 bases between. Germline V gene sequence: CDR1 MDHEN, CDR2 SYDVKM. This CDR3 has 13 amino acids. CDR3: CASSPQGHYGYTF. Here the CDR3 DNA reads TGTGCCAGCAGCCCCCAGGGGCACTATGGCTACACCTTC.